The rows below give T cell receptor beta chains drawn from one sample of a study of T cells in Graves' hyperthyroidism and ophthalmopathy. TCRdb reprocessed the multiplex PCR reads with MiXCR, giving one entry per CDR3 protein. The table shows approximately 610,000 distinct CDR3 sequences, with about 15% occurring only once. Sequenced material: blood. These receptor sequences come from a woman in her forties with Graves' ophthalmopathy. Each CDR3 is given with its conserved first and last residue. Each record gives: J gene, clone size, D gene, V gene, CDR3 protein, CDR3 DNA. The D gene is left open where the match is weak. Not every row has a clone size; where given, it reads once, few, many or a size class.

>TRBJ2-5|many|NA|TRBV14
CASSQGLSWETQYF
TGTGCCAGCAGCCAGGGACTGTCGTGGGAGACCCAGTACTTC
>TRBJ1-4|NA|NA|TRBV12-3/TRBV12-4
CASSLDIANEKLFF
TGTGCCAGCAGTTTGGACATCGCTAATGAAAAACTGTTTTTT
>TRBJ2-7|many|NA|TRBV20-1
CSARIQGYEQYF
TGCAGTGCTAGAATTCAGGGCTACGAGCAGTACTTC
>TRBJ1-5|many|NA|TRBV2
CASSERGLSNQPQHF
TGTGCCAGCAGTGAAAGGGGGTTGAGCAATCAGCCCCAGCATTTT
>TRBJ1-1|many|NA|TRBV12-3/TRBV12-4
CASSLDGGNTEAFF
TGTGCCAGCAGTTTAGACGGGGGGAACACTGAAGCTTTCTTT
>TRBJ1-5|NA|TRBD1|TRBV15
CATRNRDRANQPQHF
TGTGCCACCAGGAACCGGGACAGGGCCAATCAGCCCCAGCATTTT
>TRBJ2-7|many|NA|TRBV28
CASSPQGSRDEQYF
TGTGCCAGCTCCCCACAGGGCTCGCGGGACGAGCAGTACTTC
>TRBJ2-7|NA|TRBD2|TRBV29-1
CSAAGAQDEQYF
TGCAGCGCTGCGGGAGCTCAGGACGAGCAGTACTTC
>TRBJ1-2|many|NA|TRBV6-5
CASSYGRANYGYTF
TGTGCCAGCAGTTACGGACGGGCGAACTATGGCTACACCTTC
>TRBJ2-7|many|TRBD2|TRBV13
CASSSNLRTSGSYEQYF
TGTGCCAGCAGCTCCAACTTGAGGACTAGCGGTTCCTACGAGCAGTACTTC
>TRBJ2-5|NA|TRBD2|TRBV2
CAGSVRASGNYGETQYF
TGTGCCGGCAGTGTCAGGGCTAGCGGAAACTATGGAGAGACCCAGTACTTC
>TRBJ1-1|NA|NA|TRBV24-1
CATSDGGFGEAFF
TGTGCCACCAGTGATGGAGGGTTCGGGGAAGCTTTCTTT
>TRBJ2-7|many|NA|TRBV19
CASTSGGYEQYF
TGTGCCAGTACCTCCGGAGGCTACGAGCAGTACTTC
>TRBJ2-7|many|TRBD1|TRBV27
CASSPGQNSYEQYF
TGTGCCAGCAGTCCGGGACAGAACTCCTACGAGCAGTACTTC
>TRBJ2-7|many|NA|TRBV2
CASSPPASSEQYF
TGTGCCAGCAGTCCTCCCGCCAGTTCCGAGCAGTACTTC
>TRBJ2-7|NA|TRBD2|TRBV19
CASSPTGSAGVEQYF
TGTGCCAGTAGCCCTACGGGTTCGGCGGGAGTCGAGCAGTACTTC
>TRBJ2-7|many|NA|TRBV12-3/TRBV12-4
CASSKGRDLYEQYF
TGTGCCAGCAGCAAGGGCCGGGACCTCTACGAGCAGTACTTC
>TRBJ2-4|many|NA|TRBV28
CASSIFTGGEGKNIQYF
TGTGCCAGCAGTATATTTACAGGGGGGGAAGGCAAAAACATTCAGTACTTC
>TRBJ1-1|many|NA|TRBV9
CASSVVADQGTEAFF
TGTGCCAGCAGCGTAGTGGCAGATCAAGGAACTGAAGCTTTCTTT
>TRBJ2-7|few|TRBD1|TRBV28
CASSFSGTESYEQYF
TGTGCCAGCAGTTTCTCTGGGACAGAAAGCTACGAGCAGTACTTC
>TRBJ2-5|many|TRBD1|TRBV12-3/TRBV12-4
CASSLSGQGLRETQYF
TGTGCCAGCAGTTTATCGGGACAGGGGTTGCGGGAGACCCAGTACTTC
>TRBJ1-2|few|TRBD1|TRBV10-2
CASRDRLEVYGYTF
TGCGCCAGCAGGGACAGGTTGGAGGTCTATGGCTACACCTTC
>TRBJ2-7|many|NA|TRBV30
CAWTDGYEQYF
TGTGCCTGGACAGACGGTTACGAGCAGTACTTC
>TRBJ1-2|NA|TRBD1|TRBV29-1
CSVGTGDVYGYTF
TGCAGCGTCGGGACAGGGGATGTCTATGGCTACACCTTC
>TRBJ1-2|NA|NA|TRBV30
CAWSWEGSYTF
TGTGCCTGGAGTTGGGAGGGTAGCTACACCTTC
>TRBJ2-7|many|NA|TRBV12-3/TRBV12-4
CASSDPNSYEQYF
TGTGCCAGCAGTGACCCTAACTCTTACGAGCAGTACTTC
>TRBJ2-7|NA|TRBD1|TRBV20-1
CSAMSGTGGVEQYF
TGCAGTGCTATGTCCGGGACAGGGGGTGTGGAGCAGTACTTC
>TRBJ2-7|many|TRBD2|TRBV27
CASSFSFSGREQYF
TGTGCCAGCAGTTTCTCCTTTAGCGGGAGGGAGCAGTACTTC
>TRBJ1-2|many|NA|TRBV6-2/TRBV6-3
CASSGRTATGYTF
TGTGCCAGCAGTGGCAGGACAGCCACCGGCTACACCTTC
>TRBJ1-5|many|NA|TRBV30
CAWSVYRDQPQHF
TGTGCCTGGAGTGTCTACAGGGATCAGCCCCAGCATTTT
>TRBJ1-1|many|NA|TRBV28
CASSITGMNTEAFF
TGTGCCAGCTCTATTACAGGGATGAACACTGAAGCTTTCTTT
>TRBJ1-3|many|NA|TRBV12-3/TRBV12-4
CASSRFRAGNTIYF
TGTGCCAGCAGCCGATTTCGAGCTGGAAACACCATATATTTT
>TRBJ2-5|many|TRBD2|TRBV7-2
CASSRSLAGETQYF
TGTGCCAGCAGCCGATCCCTAGCGGGAGAGACCCAGTACTTC
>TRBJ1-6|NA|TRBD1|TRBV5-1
CASSLKDRDSPLHF
TGCGCCAGCAGCCTCAAAGACAGGGATTCACCCCTCCACTTT
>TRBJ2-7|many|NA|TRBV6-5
CASSHGGVGTEGYEQYF
TGTGCCAGCTCCCACGGAGGGGTGGGGACTGAAGGCTACGAGCAGTACTTC
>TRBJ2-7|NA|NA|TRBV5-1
CASSSFVGLTSLPQEQYF
TGCGCCAGCAGCTCCTTCGTCGGTCTGACTAGTCTTCCTCAGGAGCAGTACTTC
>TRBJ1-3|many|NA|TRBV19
CASSNRADGNTIYF
TGTGCCAGTAGTAACAGGGCGGATGGAAACACCATATATTTT
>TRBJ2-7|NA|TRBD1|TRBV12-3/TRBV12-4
CASSSRTGLVDEQYF
TGTGCCAGCAGTTCTAGGACAGGGTTAGTGGACGAGCAGTACTTC
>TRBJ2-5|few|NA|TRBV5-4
CASSLGNRGVETQYF
TGTGCCAGCAGCTTGGGTAATCGGGGTGTGGAGACCCAGTACTTC
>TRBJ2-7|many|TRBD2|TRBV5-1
CASSPGGSNEKYF
TGCGCCAGCAGCCCCGGGGGGAGTAACGAGAAGTACTTC
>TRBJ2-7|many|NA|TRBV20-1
CSASSSQVVYEQYF
TGCAGTGCTAGTTCCAGTCAGGTGGTTTACGAGCAGTACTTC
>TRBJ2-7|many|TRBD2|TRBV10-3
CAIGEGVQQYF
TGTGCCATCGGGGAGGGAGTCCAGCAGTACTTC
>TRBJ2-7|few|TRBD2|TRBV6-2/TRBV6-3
CASQQGGLAGGRSYEQYF
TGTGCCTCCCAACAAGGAGGACTAGCGGGAGGGAGGTCCTACGAGCAGTACTTC
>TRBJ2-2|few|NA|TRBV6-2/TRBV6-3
CASLGAKAGELFF
TGTGCCAGCCTGGGCGCCAAAGCCGGGGAGCTGTTTTTT
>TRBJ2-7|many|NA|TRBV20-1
CSARPEISYEQYF
TGCAGTGCTAGGCCTGAGATCTCCTACGAGCAGTACTTC
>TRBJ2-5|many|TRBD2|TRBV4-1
CASSQDRTGGWETQYF
TGCGCCAGCAGCCAAGATAGGACCGGGGGGTGGGAGACCCAGTACTTC
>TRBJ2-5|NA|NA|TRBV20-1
CSARSPLQETQYF
TGCAGTGCTAGGTCTCCACTCCAAGAGACCCAGTACTTC
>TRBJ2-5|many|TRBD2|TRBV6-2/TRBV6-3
CASSPYTSGGDQETQYF
TGTGCCAGCAGCCCCTACACTAGCGGGGGGGACCAAGAGACCCAGTACTTC
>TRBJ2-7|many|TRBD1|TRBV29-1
CSVDRGQGYYEQYF
TGCAGCGTTGACAGGGGACAGGGTTACTACGAGCAGTACTTC
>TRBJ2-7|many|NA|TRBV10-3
CAISESEGGLGYEQYF
TGTGCCATCAGTGAGTCTGAGGGGGGCTTGGGCTACGAGCAGTACTTC
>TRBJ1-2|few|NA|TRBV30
CAWSPRGAPGYGYTF
TGTGCCTGGAGTCCCCGGGGGGCGCCAGGCTATGGCTACACCTTC
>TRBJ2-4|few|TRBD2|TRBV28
CASRPSTSGLAKNIQYF
TGTGCCAGCAGGCCCTCAACTAGCGGCCTAGCCAAAAACATTCAGTACTTC
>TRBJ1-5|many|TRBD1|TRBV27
CASSFGTGGQPQHF
TGTGCCAGCAGTTTCGGGACAGGGGGTCAGCCCCAGCATTTT
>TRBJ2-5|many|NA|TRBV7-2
CASSSYGGTQYF
TGTGCCAGCAGCTCCTACGGGGGGACCCAGTACTTC
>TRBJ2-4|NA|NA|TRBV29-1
CSVERVVTGRAKNIQYF
TGCAGCGTTGAAAGGGTTGTTACAGGAAGGGCCAAAAACATTCAGTACTTC
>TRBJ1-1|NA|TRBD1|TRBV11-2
CASSLEGGQSNTEAFF
TGTGCCAGCAGCTTAGAGGGGGGACAGTCGAACACTGAAGCTTTCTTT
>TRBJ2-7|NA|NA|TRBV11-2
CASSPRFGRGGEQYF
TGTGCCAGCAGCCCCAGATTCGGCAGGGGGGGCGAGCAGTACTTC
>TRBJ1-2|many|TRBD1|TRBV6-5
CASGQGREGYTF
TGTGCCAGCGGACAGGGAAGAGAAGGCTACACCTTC
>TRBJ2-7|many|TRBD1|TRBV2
CASLETGTSYEQYF
TGTGCCAGTTTAGAGACAGGGACCTCCTACGAGCAGTACTTC
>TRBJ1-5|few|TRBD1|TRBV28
CASRDGTVLSYSNQPQHF
TGTGCCAGCAGGGATGGGACAGTACTTTCTTATAGCAATCAGCCCCAGCATTTT